What follows describes a single T cell receptor (beta chain). Antigen specificity is unknown. TCRdb recomputed calls from the RT-PCR reads with MiXCR, one row per CDR3 protein. The sample contains roughly 500,000 distinct CDR3 sequences, approximately 15% of which appear only once. The CDR3 loop spans 10 amino acids. V was clipped by 5 bases and J by 12 bases, with 8 bases between them. The germline gives CDR1 LNHDA, CDR2 SQIVND (reference sequence). This entry is derived from a study of response to subunit inactivated influenza vaccine. Study-wide results and limits: Only a handful of new T cells, the authors suggested, are recruited with each seasonal influenza vaccination.

The TCR comes from a man aged 50 to 69 who received an inactivated influenza vaccine. The source was CD4+ T cells sorted from PBMCs, collected less than 30 months after vaccination. The chain is built from TRBV19 and TRBJ2-1; D gene unclear. For the CDR3, the DNA is TGTGCCAGTAGTCCTCTTCCGCAGTTCTTC. Amino acid sequence: CASSPLPQFF.